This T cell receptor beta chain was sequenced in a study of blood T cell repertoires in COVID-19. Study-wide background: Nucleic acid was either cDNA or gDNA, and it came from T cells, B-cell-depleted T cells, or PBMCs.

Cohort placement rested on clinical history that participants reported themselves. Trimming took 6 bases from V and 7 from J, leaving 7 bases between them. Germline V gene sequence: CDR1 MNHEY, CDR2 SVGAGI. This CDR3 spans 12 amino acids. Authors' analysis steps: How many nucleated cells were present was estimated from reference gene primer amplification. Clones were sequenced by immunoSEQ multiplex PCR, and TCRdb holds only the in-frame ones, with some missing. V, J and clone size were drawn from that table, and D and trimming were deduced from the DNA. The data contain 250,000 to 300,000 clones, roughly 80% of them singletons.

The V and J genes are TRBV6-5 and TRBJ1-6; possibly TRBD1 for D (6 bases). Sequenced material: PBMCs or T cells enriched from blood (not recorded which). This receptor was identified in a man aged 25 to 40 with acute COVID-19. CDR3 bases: TGTGCCAGCAGCGGGACAAATTCACCCCTCCACTTT. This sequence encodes CASSGTNSPLHF.